This entry lists 12 T cell receptor beta chains sequenced from one sample in a study of T cells in Graves' hyperthyroidism and ophthalmopathy. TCR beta CDR3 sequences were amplified from RNA transcripts. The HTBI primer set drove a first-round RT-PCR of the TCR CDR3. TCRdb passed the multiplex PCR reads through MiXCR, listing each CDR3 protein once. This sample has more than 550,000 distinct CDR3 sequences, with about 45% found just once. The sample comprised peripheral blood or thyroid tissue (not recorded which). These receptor sequences come from an adult man with Graves' disease, either hyperthyroidism or ophthalmopathy (not recorded which).

The rearrangement joins TRBV7-9 to TRBJ2-5, with 12 bases lining up with TRBD2. V shed 6 bases, J shed 4 bases, and the junction held 6 bases outside the gene matches. This CDR3 is 15 amino acids long. Looked up from germline, CDR1 is SEHNR and CDR2 is FQNEAQ (reference sequence). The CDR3 nucleotides read TGTGCCAGCAGTATAAGACTAGCGGGGGTAGAGACCCAGTACTTC. Translated: CASSIRLAGVETQYF.

This clonotype occurred once. This rearrangement joins TRBV19 to TRBJ1-4, with no clear D. Germline CDR1 is LNHDA and CDR2 is SQIVND (reference sequence). V shed 6 bases and J shed 8 bases, with 13 bases lying between them. The CDR3 loop spans 13 amino acids. CDR3 nucleotides: TGTGCCAGTAGGAGAAACAGTGGAGAAAAACTGTTTTTT. Amino acid sequence: CASRRNSGEKLFF.

The CDR3 DNA reads as TGTGCCAGCAGCTGGGGGGCGACAGGGATCGACGAGCAGTACTTC. This gives the protein CASSWGATGIDEQYF. The chain joins TRBV7-2 to TRBJ2-7; D might be TRBD1 (7 bases). The CDR3 covers 15 residues. Germline V gene data show CDR1 as SGHTA and CDR2 as FQGNSA. The V gene lost 4 bases and the J gene lost 5 bases, with 18 bases spanning the gap.

A note on this clonotype: One base away lies a much larger clone, so this may be a sequencing read error. V is TRBV24-1 and J is TRBJ1-1; unclear D gene. The CDR3 has 12 residues. V dropped 6 bases and J dropped 4 bases, with 8 bases sitting between them. Germline V lookup: CDR1 KGHDR, CDR2 SFDVKD. CDR3 protein: CATSYVGTEAFF. CDR3 DNA: TGTGCCACCAGTTACGTGGGCACTGAAGCTTTCTTT.

Only a few counts were recorded for this clonotype. V is TRBV7-9 and J is TRBJ2-7, with unresolved D. Deletions cut 6 bases from V and 0 bases from J, with 18 bases between. The CDR3 loop spans 16 amino acids. Germline lookup yields CDR1 SEHNR and CDR2 FQNEAQ (reference sequence). The CDR3 DNA reads as TGTGCCAGCAGTACAACCCGAGGACGGAACTCCTACGAGCAGTACTTC. Protein sequence: CASSTTRGRNSYEQYF.

This clonotype showed up many times. The chain has TRBV25-1 and TRBJ1-4; D might be TRBD1 (5 bases). Germline assignment: CDR1 MGHDK and CDR2 SYGVNS. This CDR3 is 15 amino acids long. V was pared by 2 bases and J by 7 bases, with 14 bases between. DNA for the CDR3: TGTGCCAGCAGTGAAGGCGCGGGACTCAGTGAAAAACTGTTTTTT. Its translation is CASSEGAGLSEKLFF.

This sequence joins TRBV29-1 and TRBJ1-4; tentatively, D is TRBD1 (5 bases). The V gene lost 4 bases and the J gene lost 4 bases, with 16 bases spanning the gap. CDR1 is SQVTM and CDR2 is ANQGSEA in the germline V gene. The CDR3 is 15 amino acids. The CDR3 DNA follows: TGCAGCGTTGTGAGGGGCCCGCAGGATAATGAAAAACTGTTTTTT. Translation: CSVVRGPQDNEKLFF.

This clonotype appeared many times. This chain links TRBV20-1 with TRBJ1-6; D unclear. Germline lookup yields CDR1 DFQATT and CDR2 SNEGSKA (reference sequence). The germline V and J ends were trimmed by 6 bases and 3 bases, with 12 bases remaining between them. CDR3 size: 14 residues. The CDR3 spells CSASDGRYNSPLHF. CDR3 coding DNA: TGCAGTGCCAGTGACGGGCGCTATAATTCACCCCTCCACTTT.

This clonotype was seen a few times. This sequence joins TRBV29-1 and TRBJ2-5, with 8 positions matching TRBD1. Germline V CDR1 and CDR2: SQVTM, ANQGSEA. Germline trimming cut 6 bases from V and 4 bases from J; bases unmatched to any gene: 4. There are 12 residues in the CDR3. The CDR3 spells CSVATGVETQYF. The DNA for the CDR3 is TGCAGCGTGGCGACAGGGGTAGAGACCCAGTACTTC.

This clonotype was counted only a few times. The chain uses TRBV5-1 and TRBJ2-6, with unresolved D. V lost 2 bases and J lost 0, with 3 bases in between. The CDR3 totals 14 residues. The germline V gene encodes CDR1 SGHRS and CDR2 YFSETQ. Written as DNA, the CDR3 is TGCGCCAGCAGCTTCTACTCTGGGGCCAACGTCCTGACTTTC. Translation gives CASSFYSGANVLTF. The entire variable domain, with the rest obtained from reference TRBV5-1 and TRBJ2-6, is as follows: KAGVTQTPRYLIKTRGQQVTLSCSPISGHRSVSWYQQTPGQGLQFLFEYFSETQRNKGNFPGRFSGRQFSNSRSEMNVSTLELGDSALYLCASSFYSGANVLTFGAGSRLTVL.

This chain connects TRBV7-9 to TRBJ2-5; TRBD2 agrees at 11 bases. CDR3 size: 13 residues. V trimming: 8 bases; J trimming: 3 bases; junction bases outside the gene matches: 2. Germline CDR1 SEHNR, CDR2 FQNEAQ (reference sequence). The CDR3 reads CASAGLAEETQYF. CDR3 bases: TGTGCCAGCGCGGGACTAGCGGAAGAGACCCAGTACTTC. Full variable domain (remainder filled in from reference TRBV7-9 and TRBJ2-5): DTGVSQNPRHKITKRGQNVTFRCDPISEHNRLYWYRQTLGQGPEFLTYFQNEAQLEKSRLLSDRFSAERPKGSFSTLEIQRTEQGDSAMYLCASAGLAEETQYFGPGTRLLVL.

This clonotype was counted many times. V usage is TRBV29-1 and J usage is TRBJ2-7; 9 bases are a match to TRBD1. The germline CDR1 and CDR2 sequences are SQVTM and ANQGSEA. The CDR3 loop spans 14 amino acids. J lost 5 bases, V lost 6 bases, and 11 bases had no gene match. As DNA, the CDR3 is TGCAGCGTGACCGGGACAGGGTTGGAGGACGAGCAGTACTTC. Residues: CSVTGTGLEDEQYF.